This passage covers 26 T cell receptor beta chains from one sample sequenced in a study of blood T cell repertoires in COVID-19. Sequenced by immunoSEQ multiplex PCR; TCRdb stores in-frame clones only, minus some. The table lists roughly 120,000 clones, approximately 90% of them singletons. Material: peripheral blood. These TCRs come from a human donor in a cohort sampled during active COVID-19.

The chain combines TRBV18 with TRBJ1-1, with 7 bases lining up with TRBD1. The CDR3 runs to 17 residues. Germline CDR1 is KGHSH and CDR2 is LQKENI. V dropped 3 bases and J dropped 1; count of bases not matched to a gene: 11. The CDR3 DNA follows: TGTGCCAGCTCACCTCTACCCCCCGGGACAGAGAACACTGAAGCTTTCTTT. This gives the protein CASSPLPPGTENTEAFF.

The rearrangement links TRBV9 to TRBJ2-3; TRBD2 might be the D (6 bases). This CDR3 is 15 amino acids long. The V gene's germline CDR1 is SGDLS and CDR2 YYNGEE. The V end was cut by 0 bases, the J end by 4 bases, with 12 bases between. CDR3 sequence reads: CASSVAVGSPDTQYF. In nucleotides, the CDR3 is TGTGCCAGCAGCGTAGCTGTCGGGAGCCCAGATACGCAGTATTTT.

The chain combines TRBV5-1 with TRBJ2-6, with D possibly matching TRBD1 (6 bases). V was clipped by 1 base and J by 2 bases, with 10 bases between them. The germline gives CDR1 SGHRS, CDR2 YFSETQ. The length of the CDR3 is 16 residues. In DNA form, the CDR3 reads TGCGCCAGCAGCTTGTCACAGGGAGCTGGGGCCAACGTCCTGACTTTC. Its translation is CASSLSQGAGANVLTF. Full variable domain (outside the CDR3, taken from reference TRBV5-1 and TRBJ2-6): KAGVTQTPRYLIKTRGQQVTLSCSPISGHRSVSWYQQTPGQGLQFLFEYFSETQRNKGNFPGRFSGRQFSNSRSEMNVSTLELGDSALYLCASSLSQGAGANVLTFGAGSRLTVL.

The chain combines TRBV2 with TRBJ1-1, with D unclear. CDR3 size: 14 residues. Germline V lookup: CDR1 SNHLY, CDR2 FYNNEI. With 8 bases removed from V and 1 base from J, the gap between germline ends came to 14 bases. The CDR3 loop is CASLPPAGNTEAFF. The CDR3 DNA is TGTGCCAGCCTCCCTCCTGCAGGGAACACTGAAGCTTTCTTT. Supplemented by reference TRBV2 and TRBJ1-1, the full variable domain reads EPEVTQTPSHQVTQMGQEVILRCVPISNHLYFYWYRQILGQKVEFLVSFYNNEISEKSEIFDDQFSVERPDGSNFTLKIRSTKLEDSAMYFCASLPPAGNTEAFFGQGTRLTVV.

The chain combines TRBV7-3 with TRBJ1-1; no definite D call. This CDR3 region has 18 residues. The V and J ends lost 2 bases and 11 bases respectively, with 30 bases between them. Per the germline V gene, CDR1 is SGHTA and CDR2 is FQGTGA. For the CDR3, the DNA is TGTGCCAGCAGCTTAGTCCCTGCCGGTCGGGGAACGGGTCATAGGGCTTTCTTT. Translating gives CASSLVPAGRGTGHRAFF.

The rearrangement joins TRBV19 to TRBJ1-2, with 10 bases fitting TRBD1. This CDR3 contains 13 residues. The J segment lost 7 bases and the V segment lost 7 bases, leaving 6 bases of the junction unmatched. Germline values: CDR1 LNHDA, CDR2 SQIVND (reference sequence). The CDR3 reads CASNSRQGAGYTF. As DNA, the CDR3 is TGTGCCAGTAACTCAAGACAGGGGGCTGGCTACACCTTC.

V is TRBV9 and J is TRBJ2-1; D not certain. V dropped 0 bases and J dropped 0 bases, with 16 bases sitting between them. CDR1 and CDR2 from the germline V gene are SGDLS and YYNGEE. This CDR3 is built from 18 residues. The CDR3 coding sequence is TGTGCCAGCAGCGTAGAGGCCCCCGGGTGGAGCTCCTACAATGAGCAGTTCTTC. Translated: CASSVEAPGWSSYNEQFF.

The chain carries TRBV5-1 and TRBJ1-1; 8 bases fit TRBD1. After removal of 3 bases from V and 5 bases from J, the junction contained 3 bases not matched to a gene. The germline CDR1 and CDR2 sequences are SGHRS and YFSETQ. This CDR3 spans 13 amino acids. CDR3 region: CASSSQGGTEAFF. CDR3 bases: TGCGCCAGCAGCTCACAGGGGGGGACTGAAGCTTTCTTT.

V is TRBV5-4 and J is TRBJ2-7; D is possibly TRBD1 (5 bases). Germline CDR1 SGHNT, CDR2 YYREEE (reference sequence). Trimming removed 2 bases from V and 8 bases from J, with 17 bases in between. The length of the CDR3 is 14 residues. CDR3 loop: CASSFQGTAIKQYF. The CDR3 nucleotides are TGTGCCAGCAGCTTTCAGGGTACCGCGATAAAGCAGTACTTC.

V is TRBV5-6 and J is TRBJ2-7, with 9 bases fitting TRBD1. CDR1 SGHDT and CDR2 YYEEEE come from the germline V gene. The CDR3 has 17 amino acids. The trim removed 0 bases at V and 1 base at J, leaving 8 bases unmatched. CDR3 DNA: TGTGCCAGCAGCTTGGTCCCAGGGACAGGGAATTCCTACGAGCAGTACTTC. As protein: CASSLVPGTGNSYEQYF.

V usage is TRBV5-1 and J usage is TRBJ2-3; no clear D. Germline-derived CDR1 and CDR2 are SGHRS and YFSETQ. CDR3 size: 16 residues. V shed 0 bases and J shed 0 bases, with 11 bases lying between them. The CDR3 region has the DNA TGCGCCAGCAGCTTGGGCAATTCAGGAAGCACAGATACGCAGTATTTT. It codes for CASSLGNSGSTDTQYF.

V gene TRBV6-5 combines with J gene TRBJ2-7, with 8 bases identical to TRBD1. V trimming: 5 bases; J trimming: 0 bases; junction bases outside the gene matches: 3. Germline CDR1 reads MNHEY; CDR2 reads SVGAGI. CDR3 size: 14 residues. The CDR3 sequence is CASSQTGGSYEQYF. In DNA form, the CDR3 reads TGTGCCAGCAGTCAAACAGGGGGCTCCTACGAGCAGTACTTC.

This CDR3 is CASSRSGAGAPQETQYF. DNA of the CDR3: TGCGCCAGCAGCCGCAGCGGTGCGGGAGCACCCCAAGAGACCCAGTACTTC. V is TRBV5-1 and J is TRBJ2-5, with 7 bases fitting TRBD2. Looked up from germline, CDR1 is SGHRS and CDR2 is YFSETQ. Trimming took 4 bases from V and 1 from J; bases not matched to a gene: 13. This CDR3 spans 17 amino acids. Together with reference TRBV5-1 and TRBJ2-5, the CDR3 gives the full variable domain: KAGVTQTPRYLIKTRGQQVTLSCSPISGHRSVSWYQQTPGQGLQFLFEYFSETQRNKGNFPGRFSGRQFSNSRSEMNVSTLELGDSALYLCASSRSGAGAPQETQYFGPGTRLLVL.

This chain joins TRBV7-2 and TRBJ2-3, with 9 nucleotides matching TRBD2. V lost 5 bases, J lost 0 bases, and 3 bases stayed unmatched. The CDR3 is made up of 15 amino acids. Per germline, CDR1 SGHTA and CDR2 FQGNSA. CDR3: CASSITSGSTDTQYF. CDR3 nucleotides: TGTGCCAGCAGCATTACTAGCGGGAGCACAGATACGCAGTATTTT.

For the CDR3, the DNA is TGTGCCAGCAGCTTGAACCGGGACAGGGAGTACTATGGCTACACCTTC. Translating it yields CASSLNRDREYYGYTF. The chain employs TRBV11-3 and TRBJ1-2, with 9 bases fitting TRBD1. CDR1 is SGHNT and CDR2 is YENEEA in the germline V gene. V lost 3 bases, J lost 3 bases, and 8 bases stayed unmatched. The CDR3 spans 16 residues.

The DNA of the CDR3 is TGTGCCAGCAGCCCCGGACAGTTATCCTACGAGCAGTACTTC. This encodes CASSPGQLSYEQYF. The chain links TRBV11-2 to TRBJ2-7, with D possibly TRBD1 on 6 matching bases. This CDR3 spans 14 amino acids. In germline, CDR1 is SGHAT, CDR2 FQNNGV. The V gene lost 5 bases and the J gene lost 1 base, with 12 bases spanning the gap.

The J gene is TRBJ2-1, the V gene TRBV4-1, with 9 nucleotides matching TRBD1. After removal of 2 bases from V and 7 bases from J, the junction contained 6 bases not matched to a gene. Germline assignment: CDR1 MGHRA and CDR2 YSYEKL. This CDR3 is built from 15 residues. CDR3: CASSQSGTGRNEQFF. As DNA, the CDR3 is TGCGCCAGCAGCCAATCGGGGACAGGGAGGAATGAGCAGTTCTTC.

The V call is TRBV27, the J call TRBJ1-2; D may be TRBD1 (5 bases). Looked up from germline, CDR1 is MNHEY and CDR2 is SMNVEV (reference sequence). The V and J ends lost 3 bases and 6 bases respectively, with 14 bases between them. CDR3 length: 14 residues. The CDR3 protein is CASSFQGVTDGYTF. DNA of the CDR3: TGTGCCAGCAGTTTCCAAGGGGTAACGGATGGCTACACCTTC.

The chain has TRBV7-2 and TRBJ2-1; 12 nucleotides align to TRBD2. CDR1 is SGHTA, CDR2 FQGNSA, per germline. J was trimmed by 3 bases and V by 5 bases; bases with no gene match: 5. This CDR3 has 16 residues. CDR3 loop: CASSRGLAGFYNEQFF. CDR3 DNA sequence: TGTGCCAGCAGCCGCGGACTAGCGGGGTTCTACAATGAGCAGTTCTTC.

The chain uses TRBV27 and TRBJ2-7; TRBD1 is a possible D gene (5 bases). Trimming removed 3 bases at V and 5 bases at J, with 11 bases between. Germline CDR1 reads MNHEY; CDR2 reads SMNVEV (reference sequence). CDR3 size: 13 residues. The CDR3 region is CASSFFAGNEQYF. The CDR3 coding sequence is TGTGCCAGCAGTTTCTTCGCAGGGAACGAGCAGTACTTC.

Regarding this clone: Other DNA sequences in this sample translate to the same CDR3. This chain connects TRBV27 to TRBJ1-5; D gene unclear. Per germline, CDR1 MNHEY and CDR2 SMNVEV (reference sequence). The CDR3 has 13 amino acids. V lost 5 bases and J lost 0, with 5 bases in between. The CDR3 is CASSAYSNQPQHF. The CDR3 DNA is TGTGCCAGCAGTGCGTATAGCAATCAGCCCCAGCATTTT.

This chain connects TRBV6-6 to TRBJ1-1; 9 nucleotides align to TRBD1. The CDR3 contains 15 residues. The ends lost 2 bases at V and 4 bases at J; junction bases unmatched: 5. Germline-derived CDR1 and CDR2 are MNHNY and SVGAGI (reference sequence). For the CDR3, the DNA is TGTGCCAGCAGTTACCCGGGACAGGGTCCCACTGAAGCTTTCTTT. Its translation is CASSYPGQGPTEAFF.

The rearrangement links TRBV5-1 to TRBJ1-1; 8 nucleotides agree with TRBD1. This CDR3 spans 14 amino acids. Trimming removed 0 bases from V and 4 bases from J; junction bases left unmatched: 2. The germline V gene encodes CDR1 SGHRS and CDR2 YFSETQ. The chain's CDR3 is CASSLEQGGTEAFF. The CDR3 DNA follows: TGCGCCAGCAGCTTGGAACAGGGGGGCACTGAAGCTTTCTTT. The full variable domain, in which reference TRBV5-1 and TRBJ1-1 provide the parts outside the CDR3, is KAGVTQTPRYLIKTRGQQVTLSCSPISGHRSVSWYQQTPGQGLQFLFEYFSETQRNKGNFPGRFSGRQFSNSRSEMNVSTLELGDSALYLCASSLEQGGTEAFFGQGTRLTVV.

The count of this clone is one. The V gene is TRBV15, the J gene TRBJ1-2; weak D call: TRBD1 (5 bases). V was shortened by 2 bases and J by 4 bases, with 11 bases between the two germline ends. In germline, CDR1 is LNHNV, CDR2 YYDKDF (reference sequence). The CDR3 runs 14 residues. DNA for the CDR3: TGTGCCACCAGCAGAAACGCAGGGTTCTATGGCTACACCTTC. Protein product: CATSRNAGFYGYTF.

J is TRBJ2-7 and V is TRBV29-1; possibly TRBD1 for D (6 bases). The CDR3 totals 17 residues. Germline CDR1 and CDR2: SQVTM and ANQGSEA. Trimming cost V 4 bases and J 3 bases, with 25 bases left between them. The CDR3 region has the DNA TGCAGCGTTGTGACAGTGGGTAGGGGGATCTCTGTCTACGAGCAGTACTTC. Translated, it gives CSVVTVGRGISVYEQYF.

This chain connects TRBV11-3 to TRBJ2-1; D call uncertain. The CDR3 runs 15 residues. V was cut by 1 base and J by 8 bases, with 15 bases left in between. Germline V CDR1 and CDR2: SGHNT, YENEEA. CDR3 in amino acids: CASSLGGSVLHEQFF. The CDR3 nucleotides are TGTGCCAGCAGCTTAGGAGGCAGCGTTTTACATGAGCAGTTCTTC.